This section outlines one T cell receptor beta chain sequence together with its context. Antigen specificity is unknown. The data are from a study of Tregs in tolerant kidney transplant recipients. Study-wide results and limits: This study did not directly address biological reproducibility.

Unstimulated Tregs (CD4+CD25+CD127-) and CD4+CD25- non-Tregs were sorted from PBMCs. The method was immunoSEQ multiplex PCR; TCRdb's version includes in-frame clones alone and lacks a portion of them. The repertoire consists of some 100,000 clones, with around 91% occurring once and the leading ten covering approximately 0.59%. The germline V and J ends were trimmed by 7 bases and 2 bases, with 11 bases remaining between them. This CDR3 contains 13 residues. CDR1 is MDHEN and CDR2 is SYDVKM in the germline V gene. This clonotype was sampled from a human donor in good health. Sequencing was carried out using CD4+ T cells from blood. The rearrangement joins TRBV28 to TRBJ2-5; D perhaps matches TRBD2 (5 bases). Written as DNA, the CDR3 is TGTGCCAGCAAGGGAGCGGTACAAGAGACCCAGTACTTC. It yields the protein CASKGAVQETQYF.